There are a few counts of the clone carrying this TCR beta chain. The germline V gene has CDR1 SNHLY and CDR2 FYNNEI. CDR3 length: 15 amino acids. V was pared by 1 base and J by 1 base, with 1 base of the junction left unmatched. This specimen comes from a study of blood T cell repertoires in COVID-19. Study-level information: COVID-19 samples collected from the United States, Italy and Spain covered acute and convalescent phases.

Original data processing: Nucleated cell number was recorded as an estimate derived from reference gene primer amplification. Generated by immunoSEQ multiplex PCR, the TCRdb table keeps only in-frame clones and is missing some. For V, J and clone size, that table is used; D and trimming come from the DNA. The sample lists approximately 210,000 clones, 70% to 90% occurring once. The chain uses TRBV2 and TRBJ2-1; 7 bases agree with TRBD2. The sequenced sample consisted of peripheral blood. This clonotype was obtained from a woman aged 40 to 55 who had recovered from COVID-19. The CDR3 reads CASSEEGGSYNEQFF. DNA of the CDR3: TGTGCCAGCAGTGAAGAGGGAGGGTCCTACAATGAGCAGTTCTTC.